What follows describes a single T cell receptor beta chain. The target antigen is unknown. Input was around 2.1 ug genomic DNA, or all available if less. Using immunoSEQ multiplex PCR, the repertoire was profiled, and TCRdb retains in-frame clones only, with some absent. The sample lists tens of thousands of clones; around 81% were seen once. Germline CDR1 is SGHRS and CDR2 is YFSETQ. This CDR3 has 15 amino acids. V lost 4 bases to trimming and J lost 8 bases; unmatched junction nucleotides: 9. This record belongs to a study of glioma-infiltrating T cells after dendritic cell vaccination. Across the study: Between 2003 and 2012, patients got autologous tumor lysate-pulsed dendritic cell vaccines. Notes on the study in general: The cohort had few patients with full blood and tumor sets. TCR clonality showed no direct relationship with survival.

This clonotype was sampled from a human donor with glioblastoma. The gene calls are TRBV5-1 and TRBJ2-1, with TRBD1 matching over 10 bases. This specimen consisted of blood, obtained before dendritic cell vaccination. For the CDR3, the DNA is TGCGCCAGCAGCCTGGTCGGGACAGGGGCGGATGAGCAGTTCTTC. This translates into CASSLVGTGADEQFF.